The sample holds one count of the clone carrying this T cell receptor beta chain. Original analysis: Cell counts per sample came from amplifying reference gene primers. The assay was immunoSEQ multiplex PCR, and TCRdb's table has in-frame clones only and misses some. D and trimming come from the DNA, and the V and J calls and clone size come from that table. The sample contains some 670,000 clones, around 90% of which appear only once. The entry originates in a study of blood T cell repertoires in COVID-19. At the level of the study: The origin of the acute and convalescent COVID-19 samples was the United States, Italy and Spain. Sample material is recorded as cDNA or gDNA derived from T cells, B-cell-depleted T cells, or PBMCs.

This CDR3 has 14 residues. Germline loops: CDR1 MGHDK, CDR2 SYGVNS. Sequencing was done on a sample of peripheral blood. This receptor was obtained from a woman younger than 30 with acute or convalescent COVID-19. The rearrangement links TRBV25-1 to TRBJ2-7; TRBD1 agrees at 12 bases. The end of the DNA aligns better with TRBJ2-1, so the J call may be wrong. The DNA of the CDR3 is TGTGCCAGCTTTTCGGGACAGGGGGCCTCAGGGCAGTTCTTC. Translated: CASFSGQGASGQFF.